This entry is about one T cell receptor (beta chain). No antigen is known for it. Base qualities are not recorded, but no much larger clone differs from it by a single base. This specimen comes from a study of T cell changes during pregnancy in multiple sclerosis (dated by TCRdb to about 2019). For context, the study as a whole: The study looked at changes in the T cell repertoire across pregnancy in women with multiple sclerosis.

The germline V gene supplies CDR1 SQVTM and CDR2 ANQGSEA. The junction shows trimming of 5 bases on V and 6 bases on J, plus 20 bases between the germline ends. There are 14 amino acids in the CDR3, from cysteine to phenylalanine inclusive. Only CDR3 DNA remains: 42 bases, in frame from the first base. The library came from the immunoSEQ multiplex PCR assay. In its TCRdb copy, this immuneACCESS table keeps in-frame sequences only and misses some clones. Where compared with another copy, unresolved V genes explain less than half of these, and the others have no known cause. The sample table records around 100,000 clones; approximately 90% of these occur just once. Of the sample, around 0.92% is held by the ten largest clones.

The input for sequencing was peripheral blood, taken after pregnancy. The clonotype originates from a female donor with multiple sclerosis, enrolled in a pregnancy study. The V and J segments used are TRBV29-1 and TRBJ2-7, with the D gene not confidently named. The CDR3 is CSVRSRVGSGEQYF. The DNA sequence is TGCAGCGTTCGGTCCCGAGTTGGGTCGGGCGAGCAGTACTTC.